The rows below give T cell receptor beta chains drawn from one sample of a study of beta chain features in type 1 diabetes. Here immunoSEQ multiplex PCR was the method, and the copy in TCRdb shows in-frame clones only, minus some. The sample carries 860,000 or so clones, roughly 15% recorded once. The sample was naive CD4+ T cells from blood. Receptors originate from a woman aged 18-30 years in good health. Each CDR3 is given with its conserved first and last residue. D genes are given only for firm matches. The size entry is marked missing in some rows and otherwise reads once, few, many or a size class.

abundance: few
v_gene: TRBV6-5
d_gene: NA
j_gene: TRBJ2-7
CDR3aa: CASSSHWARAHEQYF
CDR3nt: TGTGCCAGCAGTTCGCATTGGGCCAGGGCCCACGAGCAGTACTTC

abundance: NA
v_gene: TRBV7-9
d_gene: NA
j_gene: TRBJ2-2
CDR3aa: CASSSLAGSVTGELFF
CDR3nt: TGTGCCAGCAGCTCCCTCGCAGGGTCGGTAACCGGGGAGCTGTTTTTT

abundance: NA
v_gene: TRBV7-8
d_gene: TRBD2
j_gene: TRBJ2-1
CDR3aa: CASSLVRTSRHNEQFF
CDR3nt: TGTGCCAGCAGCTTAGTACGGACTAGCCGCCACAATGAGCAGTTCTTC

abundance: few
v_gene: TRBV7-9
d_gene: NA
j_gene: TRBJ2-1
CDR3aa: CASSLYDEQFF
CDR3nt: TGTGCCAGCAGCTTATATGATGAGCAGTTCTTC

abundance: NA
v_gene: TRBV28
d_gene: TRBD1
j_gene: TRBJ2-2
CDR3aa: CASSLRGPNTGELFF
CDR3nt: TGTGCCAGCAGCCTCAGGGGGCCAAACACCGGGGAGCTGTTTTTT

abundance: NA
v_gene: TRBV28
d_gene: NA
j_gene: TRBJ1-1
CDR3aa: CASSRGALYSEAFF
CDR3nt: TGTGCCAGCAGTCGGGGCGCCTTGTATTCTGAAGCTTTCTTT

abundance: NA
v_gene: TRBV5-1
d_gene: NA
j_gene: TRBJ1-2
CDR3aa: CASSLEWNTNYGYTF
CDR3nt: TGCGCCAGCAGCTTGGAGTGGAACACTAACTATGGCTACACCTTC

abundance: NA
v_gene: TRBV4-3
d_gene: NA
j_gene: TRBJ1-2
CDR3aa: CASSQDIGAGYTF
CDR3nt: TGCGCCAGCAGCCAAGATATAGGGGCTGGCTACACCTTC

abundance: NA
v_gene: TRBV28
d_gene: NA
j_gene: TRBJ1-2
CDR3aa: CASRRDNYGYTF
CDR3nt: TGTGCCAGCAGACGGGACAACTATGGCTACACCTTC

abundance: few
v_gene: TRBV5-1
d_gene: NA
j_gene: TRBJ2-3
CDR3aa: CASSLETIIDTQYF
CDR3nt: TGCGCCAGCAGCTTGGAGACTATAATAGATACGCAGTATTTT

abundance: few
v_gene: TRBV7-3
d_gene: TRBD2
j_gene: TRBJ2-3
CDR3aa: CASSPRGRAGLRPGTDTQYF
CDR3nt: TGTGCCAGCAGCCCGCGGGGGAGGGCGGGACTCCGCCCCGGCACAGATACGCAGTATTTT

abundance: NA
v_gene: TRBV13
d_gene: NA
j_gene: TRBJ2-5
CDR3aa: CASSLVRSAGTQYF
CDR3nt: TGTGCCAGCAGCTTAGTGAGGTCGGCGGGGACCCAGTACTTC

abundance: NA
v_gene: TRBV21-1
d_gene: NA
j_gene: TRBJ2-7
CDR3aa: CASSKVSFRQGDEQYF
CDR3nt: TGTGCCAGCAGCAAAGTATCCTTTAGGCAGGGCGACGAGCAGTACTTC

abundance: few
v_gene: TRBV4-2
d_gene: TRBD1
j_gene: TRBJ1-5
CDR3aa: CASSLSDRADQPQHF
CDR3nt: TGTGCCAGCAGCCTGTCGGACAGGGCGGATCAGCCCCAGCATTTT

abundance: NA
v_gene: TRBV21-1
d_gene: NA
j_gene: TRBJ1-5
CDR3aa: CASGTGENNQPQHF
CDR3nt: TGTGCCAGCGGGACAGGAGAGAACAATCAGCCCCAGCATTTT

abundance: few
v_gene: TRBV4-3
d_gene: TRBD1
j_gene: TRBJ1-2
CDR3aa: CASSPVGQGAWGYTF
CDR3nt: TGCGCCAGCAGCCCCGTAGGACAGGGGGCTTGGGGCTACACCTTC

abundance: few
v_gene: TRBV21-1
d_gene: NA
j_gene: TRBJ1-1
CDR3aa: CASSTRGLNTEAFF
CDR3nt: TGTGCCAGCAGCACCAGGGGCTTGAACACTGAAGCTTTCTTT

abundance: NA
v_gene: TRBV2
d_gene: TRBD1
j_gene: TRBJ1-1
CDR3aa: CASSGTGYEAFF
CDR3nt: TGTGCCAGCTCCGGGACAGGTTACGAAGCTTTCTTT

abundance: NA
v_gene: TRBV28
d_gene: NA
j_gene: TRBJ1-3
CDR3aa: CASSFSGENSGNTIYF
CDR3nt: TGTGCCAGCAGTTTTTCAGGCGAGAACTCTGGAAACACCATATATTTT

abundance: many
v_gene: TRBV13
d_gene: NA
j_gene: TRBJ2-6
CDR3aa: CASSAGSGANVLTF
CDR3nt: TGTGCCAGCAGCGCCGGCTCTGGGGCCAACGTCCTGACTTTC

abundance: few
v_gene: TRBV4-3
d_gene: NA
j_gene: TRBJ2-5
CDR3aa: CASSQGHGGGVEETQYF
CDR3nt: TGCGCCAGCAGCCAAGGTCATGGCGGCGGCGTAGAAGAGACCCAGTACTTC

abundance: NA
v_gene: TRBV19
d_gene: NA
j_gene: TRBJ1-1
CDR3aa: CASSIRHNTEAFF
CDR3nt: TGTGCCAGTAGTATCCGACACAACACTGAAGCTTTCTTT

abundance: NA
v_gene: TRBV25-1
d_gene: NA
j_gene: TRBJ2-7
CDR3aa: CASSARLHEQYF
CDR3nt: TGTGCCAGCAGTGCTCGTTTGCACGAGCAGTACTTC

abundance: NA
v_gene: TRBV18
d_gene: NA
j_gene: TRBJ2-5
CDR3aa: CASSKGQNQETQYF
CDR3nt: TGTGCCAGCTCAAAAGGACAGAACCAAGAGACCCAGTACTTC

abundance: NA
v_gene: TRBV28
d_gene: NA
j_gene: TRBJ2-5
CDR3aa: CASSILVLETQYF
CDR3nt: TGTGCCAGCAGTATACTAGTATTAGAGACCCAGTACTTC

abundance: NA
v_gene: TRBV6-5
d_gene: TRBD2
j_gene: TRBJ2-7
CDR3aa: CASSGTSYSEQYF
CDR3nt: TGTGCCAGCAGCGGGACTAGTTATAGCGAGCAGTACTTC

abundance: NA
v_gene: TRBV28
d_gene: TRBD2
j_gene: TRBJ2-1
CDR3aa: CASRKAGGPGEQFF
CDR3nt: TGTGCCAGCAGAAAAGCGGGAGGGCCGGGTGAGCAGTTCTTC

abundance: NA
v_gene: TRBV7-3
d_gene: NA
j_gene: TRBJ2-1
CDR3aa: CASSSERQNNEQFF
CDR3nt: TGTGCCAGCAGCTCTGAGCGGCAGAACAATGAGCAGTTCTTC

abundance: few
v_gene: TRBV28
d_gene: NA
j_gene: TRBJ2-6
CDR3aa: CASRRGHRFSGANVLTF
CDR3nt: TGTGCCAGCAGACGGGGACACAGGTTCTCTGGGGCCAACGTCCTGACTTTC

abundance: NA
v_gene: TRBV25-1
d_gene: NA
j_gene: TRBJ2-7
CDR3aa: CASSEFRPGGGYEQYF
CDR3nt: TGTGCCAGCAGTGAATTCCGGCCAGGGGGGGGATACGAGCAGTACTTC

abundance: few
v_gene: TRBV18
d_gene: NA
j_gene: TRBJ2-2
CDR3aa: CASSPLQTNTGELFF
CDR3nt: TGTGCCAGCTCACCACTACAGACTAACACCGGGGAGCTGTTTTTT

abundance: few
v_gene: TRBV6-5
d_gene: TRBD2
j_gene: TRBJ2-1
CDR3aa: CASSYGLAGVNEQFF
CDR3nt: TGTGCCAGCAGTTACGGGCTAGCGGGAGTAAACGAGCAGTTCTTC

abundance: NA
v_gene: TRBV7-2
d_gene: NA
j_gene: TRBJ2-1
CDR3aa: CASSSLGRSYNEQFF
CDR3nt: TGTGCCAGCAGCTCACTCGGGAGATCCTACAATGAGCAGTTCTTC

abundance: NA
v_gene: TRBV4-2
d_gene: TRBD2
j_gene: TRBJ2-1
CDR3aa: CASSQELAGQYNEQFF
CDR3nt: TGTGCCAGCAGCCAAGAACTAGCGGGACAGTACAATGAGCAGTTCTTC

abundance: NA
v_gene: TRBV7-9
d_gene: TRBD2
j_gene: TRBJ2-1
CDR3aa: CASSQSGRYNEQFF
CDR3nt: TGTGCCAGCAGCCAAAGCGGGAGGTACAATGAGCAGTTCTTC

abundance: few
v_gene: TRBV6-5
d_gene: NA
j_gene: TRBJ2-1
CDR3aa: CASSYGAEEQFF
CDR3nt: TGTGCCAGCAGTTATGGCGCGGAAGAGCAGTTCTTC

abundance: few
v_gene: TRBV10-3
d_gene: NA
j_gene: TRBJ2-7
CDR3aa: CAISVGYSYEQYF
CDR3nt: TGTGCCATCAGTGTTGGGTACTCCTACGAGCAGTACTTC